Given below is one T cell receptor (beta chain) in context. Its specificity is not known. This CDR3 has 14 amino acids. Germline V gives CDR1 MGHRA, CDR2 YSYEKL. V shed 0 bases and J shed 8 bases, with 13 bases lying between them. The data derive from a study of lymphopenia after photon versus proton radiotherapy. Study-wide results and caveats: Post-nadir TCR diversity decline inversely tracked overall survival among those who died. After lymphocyte nadir, photon-treated repertoires showed oligoclonal expansion, especially CD8+ Temra. Photon-treated patients lost naive T cells and TCR diversity; proton-treated stayed stable.

Profiling relied on immunoSEQ multiplex PCR, and the TCRdb table lists in-frame clones only, not all of them. The data contain about 50,000 clones, more than 70% of them singletons. The clonotype was recovered from a man aged 50 or older with gastric cancer. Sequences were derived from peripheral blood, sampled from a patient treated with photon-based radiotherapy. This sequence joins TRBV4-1 and TRBJ1-1; D unresolved. For the CDR3, the DNA is TGCGCCAGCAGCCAAGATGAAGGTTACAACGAAGCTTTCTTT. Translation: CASSQDEGYNEAFF.